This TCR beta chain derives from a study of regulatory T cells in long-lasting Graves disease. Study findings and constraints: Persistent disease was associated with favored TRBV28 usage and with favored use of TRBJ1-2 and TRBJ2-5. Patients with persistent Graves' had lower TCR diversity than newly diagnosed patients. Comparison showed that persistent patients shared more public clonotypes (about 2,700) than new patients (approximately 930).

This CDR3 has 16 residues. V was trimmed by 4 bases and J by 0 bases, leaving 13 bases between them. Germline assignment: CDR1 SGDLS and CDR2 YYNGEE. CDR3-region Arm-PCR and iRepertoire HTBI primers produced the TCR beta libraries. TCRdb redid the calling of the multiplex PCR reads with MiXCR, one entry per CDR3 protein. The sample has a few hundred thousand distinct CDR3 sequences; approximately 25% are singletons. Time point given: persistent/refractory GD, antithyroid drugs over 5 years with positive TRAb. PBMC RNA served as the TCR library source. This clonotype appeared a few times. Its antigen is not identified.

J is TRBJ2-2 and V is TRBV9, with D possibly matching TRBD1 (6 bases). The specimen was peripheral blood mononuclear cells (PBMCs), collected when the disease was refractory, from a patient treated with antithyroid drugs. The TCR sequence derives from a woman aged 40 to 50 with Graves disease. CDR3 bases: TGTGCCAGCAGCCCCTCGGACAGAGCGAACACCGGGGAGCTGTTTTTT. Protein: CASSPSDRANTGELFF.